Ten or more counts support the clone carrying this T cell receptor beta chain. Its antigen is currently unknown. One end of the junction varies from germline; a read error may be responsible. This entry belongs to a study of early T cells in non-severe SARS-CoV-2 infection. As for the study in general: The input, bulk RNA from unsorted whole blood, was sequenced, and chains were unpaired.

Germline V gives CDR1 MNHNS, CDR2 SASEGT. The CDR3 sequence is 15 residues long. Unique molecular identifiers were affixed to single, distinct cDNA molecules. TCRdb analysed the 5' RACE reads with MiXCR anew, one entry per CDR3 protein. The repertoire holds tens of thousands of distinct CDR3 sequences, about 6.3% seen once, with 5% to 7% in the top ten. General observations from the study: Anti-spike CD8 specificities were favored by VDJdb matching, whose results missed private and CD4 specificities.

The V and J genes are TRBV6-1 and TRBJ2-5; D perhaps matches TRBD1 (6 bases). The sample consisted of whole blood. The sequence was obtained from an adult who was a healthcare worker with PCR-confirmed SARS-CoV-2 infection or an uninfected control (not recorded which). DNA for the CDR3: TGTGCCAGCAGTACTACAGGGCTCATACAAGAGGCCCAGTACTTC. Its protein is CASSTTGLIQEAQYF.